The clone carrying this TCR beta chain was seen just once. This specimen comes from a study of blood T cell repertoires in COVID-19. Study details: Material from acute and convalescent COVID-19 was sourced from the United States, Italy and Spain. T cells, B-cell-depleted T cells, or PBMCs provided the cDNA or gDNA that served as material.

The CDR3 is 14 residues long. Germline-derived CDR1 and CDR2 are KGHDR and SFDVKD. Trimming took 3 bases from V and 5 from J; bases not matched to a gene: 5. Source study methods: Estimation of nucleated cell counts relied on the amplification of reference gene primers. Produced via immunoSEQ multiplex PCR; TCRdb's table is partial and in-frame only. V, J and clone size reflect that table, while D and trimming were determined from the DNA. This sample has about 27,000 clones; around 87% occur once, and the top ten carry under 8.5%. The sequence came from a man aged 45 to 65 with active COVID-19. Material for sequencing was peripheral blood. The chain uses TRBV24-1 and TRBJ2-5; 7 bases are a match to TRBD2. In DNA, the CDR3 is TGTGCCACCAGTGATGGAACTAGCGATGAGACCCAGTACTTC. It encodes CATSDGTSDETQYF.